These T cell receptor beta chains were read from a single sample in a study of blood T cell repertoires in COVID-19. The table came from immunoSEQ multiplex PCR; TCRdb's copy has only in-frame clones and leaves some out. The table has roughly 180,000 clones, more than 65% seen once. The sequencing sample was made of PBMCs or T cells enriched from blood (not recorded which). The receptor set was obtained from a man between 50 and 59 years old who had recovered from COVID-19. Both conserved end residues are part of each CDR3. The order of the fields is clone size, J gene, D gene, V gene, CDR3 protein, CDR3 DNA. A D gene is named only where the DNA matches it firmly. The size of a clone is reported for some rows only, either as once, few or many, or as a class for expanded clones.

clone size: few
J gene: TRBJ1-3
D gene: TRBD1
V gene: TRBV9
CDR3 protein: CASSPGQGTLGNTIYF
CDR3 DNA: TGTGCCAGCAGCCCGGGACAGGGGACTTTAGGAAACACCATATATTTT

clone size: NA
J gene: TRBJ2-2
D gene: TRBD1
V gene: TRBV2
CDR3 protein: CASSSPGQGFAGELFF
CDR3 DNA: TGTGCCAGCAGTTCACCGGGACAGGGTTTTGCCGGGGAGCTGTTTTTT

clone size: NA
J gene: TRBJ1-5
D gene: NA
V gene: TRBV4-1
CDR3 protein: CASSQDQQGSGYQPQHF
CDR3 DNA: TGCGCCAGCAGCCAAGATCAGCAGGGGTCTGGGTATCAGCCCCAGCATTTT

clone size: NA
J gene: TRBJ2-1
D gene: TRBD1
V gene: TRBV10-3
CDR3 protein: CAISESPTGVGDEQFF
CDR3 DNA: TGTGCCATCAGTGAGTCCCCAACAGGGGTGGGCGATGAGCAGTTCTTC

clone size: NA
J gene: TRBJ1-2
D gene: NA
V gene: TRBV5-4
CDR3 protein: CASSTGLATTNYGYTF
CDR3 DNA: TGTGCCAGCAGCACGGGATTAGCTACCACTAACTATGGCTACACCTTC

clone size: NA
J gene: TRBJ1-1
D gene: TRBD1
V gene: TRBV6-5
CDR3 protein: CASSSDRGDHTEAFF
CDR3 DNA: TGTGCCAGCAGTTCAGACAGGGGGGATCACACTGAAGCTTTCTTT

clone size: NA
J gene: TRBJ1-2
D gene: TRBD1
V gene: TRBV30
CDR3 protein: CAWDRGNGYTF
CDR3 DNA: TGTGCCTGGGACAGGGGCAATGGCTACACCTTC

clone size: NA
J gene: TRBJ1-3
D gene: NA
V gene: TRBV9
CDR3 protein: CASSARPPRQATGTFSGNTIYF
CDR3 DNA: TGTGCCAGCAGCGCCCGTCCTCCCCGACAGGCGACGGGTACTTTCTCTGGAAACACCATATATTTT

clone size: once
J gene: TRBJ2-5
D gene: NA
V gene: TRBV5-1
CDR3 protein: CASSLEGGGPSQYF
CDR3 DNA: TGCGCCAGCAGCTTGGAGGGGGGAGGGCCCAGCCAGTACTTC

clone size: NA
J gene: TRBJ1-5
D gene: NA
V gene: TRBV10-2
CDR3 protein: CASSESNGGNQPQHF
CDR3 DNA: TGCGCCAGCAGTGAGTCGAACGGGGGAAATCAGCCCCAGCATTTT

clone size: NA
J gene: TRBJ1-3
D gene: TRBD1
V gene: TRBV28
CDR3 protein: CASSSQGAGNTIYF
CDR3 DNA: TGTGCCAGCAGTTCCCAGGGGGCTGGAAACACCATATATTTT

clone size: NA
J gene: TRBJ1-5
D gene: NA
V gene: TRBV12-3/TRBV12-4
CDR3 protein: CASSISQPQHF
CDR3 DNA: TGTGCCAGCAGTATTAGTCAGCCCCAGCATTTT

clone size: NA
J gene: TRBJ2-7
D gene: NA
V gene: TRBV29-1
CDR3 protein: CSVEWRNEQYF
CDR3 DNA: TGCAGCGTTGAATGGAGAAACGAGCAGTACTTC

clone size: NA
J gene: TRBJ1-2
D gene: NA
V gene: TRBV5-8
CDR3 protein: CASSYRDGYTF
CDR3 DNA: TGTGCCAGCAGCTACAGAGATGGCTACACCTTC

clone size: NA
J gene: TRBJ1-1
D gene: TRBD1
V gene: TRBV18
CDR3 protein: CASSPRDRAPMNTEAFF
CDR3 DNA: TGTGCCAGCTCACCAAGGGACAGGGCACCCATGAACACTGAAGCTTTCTTT

clone size: NA
J gene: TRBJ2-7
D gene: NA
V gene: TRBV19
CDR3 protein: CASSASPRGDYEQYF
CDR3 DNA: TGTGCCAGTAGTGCGAGTCCTAGGGGTGACTACGAGCAGTACTTC

clone size: NA
J gene: TRBJ2-7
D gene: NA
V gene: TRBV5-8
CDR3 protein: CASSFRTYYEQYF
CDR3 DNA: TGTGCCAGCAGCTTCCGGACATATTACGAGCAGTACTTC

clone size: NA
J gene: TRBJ2-1
D gene: TRBD2
V gene: TRBV24-1
CDR3 protein: CATEERGWNEQFF
CDR3 DNA: TGTGCCACCGAAGAGCGGGGTTGGAATGAGCAGTTCTTC

clone size: once
J gene: TRBJ2-5
D gene: TRBD1
V gene: TRBV2
CDR3 protein: CASEGAETQYF
CDR3 DNA: TGTGCCAGCGAGGGGGCTGAGACCCAGTACTTC

clone size: NA
J gene: TRBJ1-6
D gene: NA
V gene: TRBV5-4
CDR3 protein: CASSLNNRPPDF
CDR3 DNA: TGTGCCAGCAGCTTGAACAACAGGCCTCCAGACTTT

clone size: once
J gene: TRBJ2-6
D gene: NA
V gene: TRBV7-3
CDR3 protein: CASIASIQAPGANVLTF
CDR3 DNA: TGTGCCAGCATTGCAAGTATTCAGGCCCCTGGGGCCAACGTCCTGACTTTC

clone size: once
J gene: TRBJ2-1
D gene: TRBD2
V gene: TRBV5-1
CDR3 protein: CASSLGEGRLYNEQFF
CDR3 DNA: TGCGCCAGCAGCTTGGGGGAGGGACGGTTGTACAATGAGCAGTTCTTC

clone size: NA
J gene: TRBJ2-5
D gene: TRBD1
V gene: TRBV2
CDR3 protein: CASRVYGQGRETQYF
CDR3 DNA: TGTGCCAGCAGAGTCTATGGACAGGGTCGGGAGACCCAGTACTTC

clone size: few
J gene: TRBJ1-5
D gene: TRBD1
V gene: TRBV12-3/TRBV12-4
CDR3 protein: CASSYRGLQPQHF
CDR3 DNA: TGTGCCAGCAGTTACAGGGGGTTGCAGCCCCAGCATTTT

clone size: NA
J gene: TRBJ2-1
D gene: TRBD2
V gene: TRBV5-1
CDR3 protein: CASSLVLAGDNEQFF
CDR3 DNA: TGCGCCAGCAGCTTGGTCCTAGCGGGGGACAATGAGCAGTTCTTC

clone size: NA
J gene: TRBJ2-7
D gene: NA
V gene: TRBV24-1
CDR3 protein: CATSQGADYEQYF
CDR3 DNA: TGTGCCACCAGCCAAGGGGCGGACTACGAGCAGTACTTC

clone size: NA
J gene: TRBJ1-1
D gene: NA
V gene: TRBV19
CDR3 protein: CASSIYGAITEAFF
CDR3 DNA: TGTGCCAGTAGTATTTATGGGGCCATCACTGAAGCTTTCTTT

clone size: NA
J gene: TRBJ2-1
D gene: NA
V gene: TRBV2
CDR3 protein: CASLHRVQFF
CDR3 DNA: TGTGCCAGTCTCCACAGGGTTCAGTTCTTC

clone size: NA
J gene: TRBJ2-1
D gene: TRBD2
V gene: TRBV5-4
CDR3 protein: CASSFPAGDNEQFF
CDR3 DNA: TGTGCCAGCAGCTTTCCGGCGGGGGACAATGAGCAGTTCTTC